This T cell receptor beta chain was captured by sequencing in a study of cytomegalovirus exposure and HLA in healthy donors. V shed 2 bases and J shed 3 bases, with 11 bases lying between them. This CDR3 is 14 amino acids long. From germline, CDR1 is PRHDT and CDR2 FYEKMQ (reference sequence). Primers: 60 Vbeta forward and 13 Jbeta reverse. Repertoires were generated with immunoSEQ multiplex PCR, while TCRdb's copy carries only in-frame clones and drops some. The profile shows some 89,000 clones, 75% to 90% of them singletons. The V and J genes are TRBV13 and TRBJ2-7; no firm D call. The sequence derives from a man aged 40-49 years in good health and CMV-seropositive. Sample: PBMCs. In DNA form, the CDR3 reads TGTGCCAGCAGCTTAAGTTCGTTCGGCTACGAGCAGTACTTC. Its translation: CASSLSSFGYEQYF.